The T cell receptor (beta chain) described here comes from a study of Graves' ophthalmopathy and Graves' hyperthyroidism. Over 18 months of follow-up, stable hyperthyroidism required that no ophthalmopathy appear. Hyperthyroidism patients, all newly diagnosed, had under 2 months' duration and ages of 18 to 65. Enrollment excluded any patients with other autoimmune diseases, uncontrolled infections, pregnancy or lactation. Broader study findings: Researchers report that a 13-signature model separated ophthalmopathy from stable hyperthyroidism, posting less than 90% sensitivity and roughly 81% specificity.

Germline-derived CDR1 and CDR2 are MNHEY and SVGEGT. V gave up 2 bases and J gave up 6 bases, with 19 bases separating them. This CDR3 has 16 residues. This clonotype was observed at least ten times. Its antigen is still unknown. CDR3 regions of TCR beta were amplified from RNA transcripts. The first-round RT-PCR employed HTBI primers together with the Qiagen OneStep RT-PCR kit. A multiplex PCR was then performed as the second round. Each CDR3 protein is one row after TCRdb ran MiXCR on the multiplex PCR reads. The data contain 400,000 or so distinct CDR3 sequences, less than 20% of them seen just once; the ten biggest clones take up about 7%.

The sequence derives from a woman aged 18-29 years with stable Graves' hyperthyroidism. V is TRBV6-2 or TRBV6-3 and J is TRBJ1-2; D gene unclear. The sample consisted of peripheral blood. The CDR3 here is CASSYPFLAESNGYTF. For the CDR3, the DNA is TGTGCCAGCAGTTACCCCTTTTTGGCGGAGTCTAATGGCTACACCTTC.